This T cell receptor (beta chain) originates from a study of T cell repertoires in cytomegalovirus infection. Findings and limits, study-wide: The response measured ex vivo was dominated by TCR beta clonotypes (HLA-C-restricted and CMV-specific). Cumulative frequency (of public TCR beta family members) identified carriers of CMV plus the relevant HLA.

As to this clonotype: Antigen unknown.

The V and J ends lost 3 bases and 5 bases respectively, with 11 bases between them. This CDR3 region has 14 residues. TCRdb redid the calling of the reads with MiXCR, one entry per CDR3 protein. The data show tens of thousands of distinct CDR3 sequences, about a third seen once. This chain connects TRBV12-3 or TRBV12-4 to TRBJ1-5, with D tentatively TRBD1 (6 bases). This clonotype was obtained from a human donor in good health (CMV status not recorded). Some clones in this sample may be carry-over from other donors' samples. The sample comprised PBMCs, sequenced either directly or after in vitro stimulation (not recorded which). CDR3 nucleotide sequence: TGTGCCAGCAGTTTTAACAGGGTTGATCAGCCCCAGCATTTT. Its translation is CASSFNRVDQPQHF.